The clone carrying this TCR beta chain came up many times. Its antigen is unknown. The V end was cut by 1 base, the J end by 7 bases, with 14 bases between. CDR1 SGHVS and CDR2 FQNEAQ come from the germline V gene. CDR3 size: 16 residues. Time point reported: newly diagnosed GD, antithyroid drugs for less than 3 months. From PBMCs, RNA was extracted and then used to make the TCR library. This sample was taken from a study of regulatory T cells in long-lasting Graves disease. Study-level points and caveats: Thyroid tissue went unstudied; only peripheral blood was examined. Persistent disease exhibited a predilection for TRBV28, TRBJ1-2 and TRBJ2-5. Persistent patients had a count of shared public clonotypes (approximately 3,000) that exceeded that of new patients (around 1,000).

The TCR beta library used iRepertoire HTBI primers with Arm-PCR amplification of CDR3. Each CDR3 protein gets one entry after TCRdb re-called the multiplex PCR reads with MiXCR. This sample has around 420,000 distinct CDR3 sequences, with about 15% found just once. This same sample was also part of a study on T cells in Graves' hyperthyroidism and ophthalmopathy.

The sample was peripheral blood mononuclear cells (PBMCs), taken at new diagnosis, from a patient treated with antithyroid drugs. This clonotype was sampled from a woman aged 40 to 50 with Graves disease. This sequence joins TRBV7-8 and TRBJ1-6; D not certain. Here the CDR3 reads CASSLEGMMENSPLHF. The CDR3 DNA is TGTGCCAGCAGCTTAGAAGGGATGATGGAAAATTCACCCCTCCACTTT.